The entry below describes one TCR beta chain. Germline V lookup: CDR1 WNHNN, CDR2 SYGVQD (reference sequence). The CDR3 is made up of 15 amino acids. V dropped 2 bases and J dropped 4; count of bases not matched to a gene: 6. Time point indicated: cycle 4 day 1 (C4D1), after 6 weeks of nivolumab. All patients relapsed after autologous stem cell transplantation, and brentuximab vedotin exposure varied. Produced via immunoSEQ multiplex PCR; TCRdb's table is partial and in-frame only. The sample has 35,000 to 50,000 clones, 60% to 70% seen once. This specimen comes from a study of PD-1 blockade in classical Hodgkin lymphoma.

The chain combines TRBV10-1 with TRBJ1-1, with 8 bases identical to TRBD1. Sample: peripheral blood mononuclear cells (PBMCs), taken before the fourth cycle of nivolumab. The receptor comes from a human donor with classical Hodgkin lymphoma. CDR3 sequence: CASSEAGGGRTEAFF. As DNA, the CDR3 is TGCGCCAGCAGTGAGGCAGGGGGCGGTCGCACTGAAGCTTTCTTT.